These 25 T cell receptor beta chains share one sample of origin, sequenced in a study of shared clonotypes between healthy human individuals. TCRdb keeps only in-frame clones here, not all; method: immunoSEQ multiplex PCR. This table holds 2.3 million or so clones, approximately 95% found once. Sequenced sample: naive CD4+ T cells from PBMCs. The subset is: CD45RA+ positively selected. These receptors were collected from a man younger than 35 in good health. Some clones in this sample may be carry-over from other donors' samples.

The chain has TRBV7-2 and TRBJ2-1, with 13 positions matching TRBD2. V was clipped by 1 base and J by 7 bases; unmatched bases: 7. Germline V gives CDR1 SGHTA, CDR2 FQGNSA. This CDR3 spans 17 amino acids. The CDR3 region is CASSLGTSGSFGNEQFF. The CDR3 DNA reads as TGTGCCAGCAGCTTAGGGACTAGCGGGAGTTTTGGGAATGAGCAGTTCTTC.

V gene TRBV2 combines with J gene TRBJ1-1; 7 bases align to TRBD1. Germline V gene data show CDR1 as SNHLY and CDR2 as FYNNEI. The CDR3 loop spans 14 amino acids. Trimming removed 6 bases from V and 0 bases from J; junction bases left unmatched: 4. The CDR3 reads CASRDRIMNTEAFF. CDR3 bases: TGTGCCAGCAGGGACAGGATTATGAACACTGAAGCTTTCTTT. The full variable domain, its missing parts supplied by reference TRBV2 and TRBJ1-1, is EPEVTQTPSHQVTQMGQEVILRCVPISNHLYFYWYRQILGQKVEFLVSFYNNEISEKSEIFDDQFSVERPDGSNFTLKIRSTKLEDSAMYFCASRDRIMNTEAFFGQGTRLTVV.

The V gene is TRBV5-1, the J gene TRBJ2-2, with 9 bases that match TRBD1. The CDR3 loop spans 15 amino acids. The J segment lost 3 bases and the V segment lost 5 bases, leaving 5 bases of the junction unmatched. In germline, CDR1 is SGHRS, CDR2 YFSETQ. This CDR3 is CASRFTGGDTGELFF. The DNA of the CDR3 is TGCGCCAGCAGATTTACAGGGGGCGACACCGGGGAGCTGTTTTTT.

This chain joins TRBV15 and TRBJ1-2; 8 bases align to TRBD1. V was pared by 2 bases and J by 2 bases, with 7 bases of the junction left unmatched. CDR1 is LNHNV, CDR2 YYDKDF, per germline (reference sequence). The length of the CDR3 is 16 residues. CDR3 sequence (DNA): TGTGCCACCAGCAGATACAGGCAGGGGGCCAACTATGGCTACACCTTC. Translation gives CATSRYRQGANYGYTF. Full variable domain (remainder filled in from reference TRBV15 and TRBJ1-2): DAMVIQNPRYQVTQFGKPVTLSCSQTLNHNVMYWYQQKSSQAPKLLFHYYDKDFNNEADTPDNFQSRRPNTSFCFLDIRSPGLGDTAMYLCATSRYRQGANYGYTFGSGTRLTVV.

The V gene is TRBV28, the J gene TRBJ1-5; 8 bases agree with TRBD1. The V and J ends lost 3 bases and 2 bases, in that order; junction bases with no gene match: 12. The germline V gene encodes CDR1 MDHEN and CDR2 SYDVKM. The CDR3 covers 18 residues. The CDR3 is CASSLSRGLRGGNQPQHF. The CDR3 DNA is TGTGCCAGCAGTTTGTCCAGGGGGCTACGTGGAGGCAATCAGCCCCAGCATTTT.

This chain joins TRBV11-2 and TRBJ2-7; 7 positions match TRBD1. CDR3 size: 16 residues. With 3 bases clipped from V and 0 bases from J, the junction kept 8 bases outside the gene matches. Germline V CDR1 and CDR2: SGHAT, FQNNGV. DNA for the CDR3: TGTGCCAGCAGCTTGTACAGGGGACCCTCCTCCTACGAGCAGTACTTC. As protein: CASSLYRGPSSYEQYF.

This clone appeared a single time. The chain joins TRBV10-3 to TRBJ2-7; 10 bases line up with TRBD2. This CDR3 contains 18 residues. Trimming cost V 3 bases and J 4 bases; bases outside gene matches: 15. Per germline, CDR1 ENHRY and CDR2 SYGVKD. CDR3 bases: TGTGCCATCAGTGATCGCCTAGCGGGGGATCCAACATCTTACGAGCAGTACTTC. Protein sequence: CAISDRLAGDPTSYEQYF.

Comments on this clone: Other DNA sequences in this specimen translate into the identical CDR3. This rearrangement joins TRBV29-1 to TRBJ1-1; 7 positions agree with TRBD1. CDR1 is SQVTM and CDR2 is ANQGSEA in the germline V gene. The CDR3 contains 11 residues. J gave up 5 bases and V 6 bases, and 3 bases lay outside the gene matches. The CDR3 here is CSVNRGTEAFF. In nucleotides, the CDR3 is TGCAGCGTCAACAGGGGAACTGAAGCTTTCTTT.

The V call is TRBV10-2, the J call TRBJ2-7, with TRBD2 identical over 8 bases. The CDR3 runs 13 residues. V lost 6 bases, J lost 0 bases, and 1 base stayed unmatched. The germline V gene encodes CDR1 WSHSY and CDR2 SAAADI. The CDR3 nucleotides are TGCGCCAGCAGCAGCGGGAGCTCCTACGAGCAGTACTTC. Its translation: CASSSGSSYEQYF.

The chain recombines TRBV7-7 with TRBJ2-2, with D possibly TRBD2 on 5 matching bases. From germline, CDR1 is SSHAT and CDR2 FNYEAQ (reference sequence). Trimming pared 2 bases from V and 8 bases from J, leaving 12 bases between. The length of the CDR3 is 14 residues. The chain's CDR3 is CASSLSGGSGELFF. The CDR3 DNA reads as TGTGCCAGCAGCTTATCAGGAGGATCGGGGGAGCTGTTTTTT.

The chain carries TRBV28 and TRBJ2-3; maybe TRBD2 (5 bases). Between the trimmed V and J ends, which lost 6 bases and 4 bases, there was a span of 14 bases. Germline loops: CDR1 MDHEN, CDR2 SYDVKM. This CDR3 comprises 14 residues. The CDR3 loop reads CASRGSVGADTQYF. DNA of the CDR3: TGTGCCAGCAGAGGAAGTGTCGGGGCAGATACGCAGTATTTT.

This clone appeared a few times. V gene TRBV7-9 combines with J gene TRBJ1-3, with unresolved D. The CDR3 contains 13 residues. CDR1 SEHNR and CDR2 FQNEAQ come from the germline V gene (reference sequence). V shed 8 bases and J shed 3 bases, with 11 bases lying between them. As DNA, the CDR3 is TGTGCCAGCGGATTACTTGGTGGAAACACCATATATTTT. Amino acid sequence: CASGLLGGNTIYF.

This clone has only one observation. At the DNA level, this CDR3 is encoded by other sequences in the same sample as well. V is TRBV28 and J is TRBJ2-1, with 8 bases aligning to TRBD2. The length of the CDR3 is 12 residues. Germline lookup yields CDR1 MDHEN and CDR2 SYDVKM. Trimming took 2 bases from V and 9 from J; bases not matched to a gene: 0. The CDR3 DNA reads TGTGCCAGCAGTTTACTAGCGGGTGAGCAGTTCTTC. It specifies CASSLLAGEQFF.

The gene calls are TRBV25-1 and TRBJ1-1, with D unresolved. Germline V gene sequence: CDR1 MGHDK, CDR2 SYGVNS. The CDR3 length is 13 residues. V lost 7 bases to trimming and J lost 1 base, with 10 bases between them. This CDR3 is CASMFGRNTEAFF. The CDR3 DNA follows: TGTGCCAGCATGTTTGGGAGGAACACTGAAGCTTTCTTT.

The DNA of the CDR3 is TGTGCCAGCAGCTTATTCCAGGGCTTGGTAGCTTTCTTT. It encodes CASSLFQGLVAFF. The J gene is TRBJ1-1, the V gene TRBV7-2; a weak D match, TRBD1 (5 bases). Trimming stripped 2 bases from V and 10 bases from J, with 14 bases between. Germline V gives CDR1 SGHTA, CDR2 FQGNSA. The CDR3 has 13 residues.

This clone was picked up one time. Other DNA sequences of this sample code for an identical CDR3. The genes are TRBV6-5 and TRBJ1-5; unclear D gene. The CDR3 is 13 residues long. In germline, CDR1 is MNHEY, CDR2 SVGAGI. Trimming pared 2 bases from V and 4 bases from J, leaving 6 bases between. CDR3 DNA sequence: TGTGCCAGCAGTTACGAGCGAAATCAGCCCCAGCATTTT. Amino acid sequence: CASSYERNQPQHF.

The chain couples TRBV2 to TRBJ2-2, with TRBD1 as a possible D gene (5 bases). Germline V lookup: CDR1 SNHLY, CDR2 FYNNEI. The CDR3 is made up of 13 amino acids. V was clipped by 1 base and J by 6 bases, with 6 bases between them. The CDR3 is CASSEEGSGELFF. The CDR3 DNA follows: TGTGCCAGCAGTGAAGAGGGGTCCGGGGAGCTGTTTTTT.

In this sample, this clone turned up a few times. V and J are TRBV19 and TRBJ1-1; a possible D gene is TRBD1 (6 bases). The CDR3 spans 15 residues. The V end was cut by 5 bases, the J end by 7 bases, with 20 bases between. The germline CDR1 and CDR2 sequences are LNHDA and SQIVND (reference sequence). CDR3 DNA sequence: TGTGCCAGTAGTCCCGTGAGGGGGGCTAAGGATGAAGCTTTCTTT. Its protein is CASSPVRGAKDEAFF.

This clone has more than one count but fewer than ten. This rearrangement joins TRBV10-3 to TRBJ1-5; tentative D call: TRBD1 (5 bases). Deletions cut 3 bases from V and 10 bases from J, with 19 bases between. This CDR3 has 15 residues. Germline V gene lookup returns CDR1 ENHRY and CDR2 SYGVKD. The DNA of the CDR3 is TGTGCCATCAGTGAAAGGGAGGGGTCATTAGGCCCCCAGCATTTT. Its translation: CAISEREGSLGPQHF.

The chain joins TRBV5-4 to TRBJ2-3, with TRBD2 identical over 8 bases. V dropped 4 bases and J dropped 3; count of bases not matched to a gene: 4. This CDR3 spans 14 amino acids. Germline V CDR1 and CDR2: SGHNT, YYREEE (reference sequence). CDR3 sequence (DNA): TGTGCCAGCAGCACAACTAGCGGAACAGATACGCAGTATTTT. Amino acid sequence: CASSTTSGTDTQYF.

V is TRBV27 and J is TRBJ1-1, with a possible D match to TRBD1 (5 bases). Germline CDR1 and CDR2: MNHEY and SMNVEV (reference sequence). CDR3 size: 11 residues. V dropped 7 bases and J dropped 6 bases, with 9 bases sitting between them. The CDR3 DNA follows: TGTGCCAGCAATGCGGGGGCTGAAGCTTTCTTT. Translated, it gives CASNAGAEAFF.

The V gene is TRBV5-4, the J gene TRBJ2-1; a weak D match, TRBD2 (5 bases). The CDR3 is made up of 16 amino acids. V shed 4 bases and J shed 4 bases, with 18 bases lying between them. Germline CDR1 is SGHNT and CDR2 is YYREEE (reference sequence). The CDR3 nucleotides read TGTGCCAGCAGCCAGAAGAGGGCAGGCTCGTACAATGAGCAGTTCTTC. This encodes CASSQKRAGSYNEQFF.

V and J are TRBV9 and TRBJ1-2; unclear D gene. The CDR3 totals 14 residues. Germline V lookup: CDR1 SGDLS, CDR2 YYNGEE. V was pared by 1 base and J by 4 bases, with 11 bases between. The CDR3 sequence: CASSVSRYTYGYTF. The DNA for the CDR3 is TGTGCCAGCAGCGTAAGTAGGTACACCTATGGCTACACCTTC.

This clone was recorded a few times. This chain connects TRBV2 to TRBJ2-3; D may be TRBD2 (6 bases). This CDR3 spans 13 amino acids. Trimming stripped 6 bases from V and 5 bases from J, with 12 bases between. In germline, CDR1 is SNHLY, CDR2 FYNNEI. CDR3 in DNA: TGTGCCAGCAGGGCGGGGCGGGGAGATACGCAGTATTTT. This gives the protein CASRAGRGDTQYF.

This chain connects TRBV19 to TRBJ2-2, with D uncertain. This CDR3 is built from 15 residues. Germline-derived CDR1 and CDR2 are LNHDA and SQIVND (reference sequence). V was pared by 0 bases and J by 6 bases, with 11 bases between. The CDR3 sequence is CASSIDSRLAGELFF. In nucleotides, the CDR3 is TGTGCCAGTAGTATAGATAGTAGGCTCGCCGGGGAGCTGTTTTTT.